Each of the 25 T cell receptor beta chains below was sequenced from the same sample in a study of T cell changes during pregnancy in multiple sclerosis. Assay used: immunoSEQ multiplex PCR; TCRdb lists only in-frame clones, some missing. Of fewer than 30,000 clones detected, more than 90% appear once; the ten largest clones hold 0.65% to 0.9%. The sequences come from CD4+ T cells from peripheral blood mononuclear cells, collected in the first trimester of pregnancy. Receptor source: a female donor with multiple sclerosis, enrolled in a pregnancy study.

The CDR3 loop is CASSADRVPFDEQYF. CDR3 DNA sequence: TGTGCCAGTAGTGCGGACAGGGTGCCTTTCGACGAGCAGTACTTC. This chain joins TRBV19 and TRBJ2-7, with 8 bases matching TRBD1. CDR3 length: 15 residues. Germline trimming cut 5 bases from V and 5 bases from J; bases unmatched to any gene: 11. Germline V CDR1 and CDR2: LNHDA, SQIVND (reference sequence).

A few counts support this clone. V usage is TRBV6-5 and J usage is TRBJ1-2; 8 positions match TRBD1. Trimming removed 6 bases from V and 2 bases from J; junction bases left unmatched: 5. Looked up from germline, CDR1 is MNHEY and CDR2 is SVGAGI. The CDR3 spans 14 residues. The CDR3 is CASRLGTGNYGYTF. The CDR3 region has the DNA TGTGCCAGCAGACTCGGGACAGGAAACTATGGCTACACCTTC.

The chain employs TRBV9 and TRBJ2-3, with a weak D call TRBD1 (6 bases). CDR3 length equals 22 residues. The ends were cut back, 2 bases at V and 1 base at J, with 32 bases in the middle. CDR1 and CDR2 from the germline V gene are SGDLS and YYNGEE. CDR3 DNA: TGTGCCAGCAGCGTTAGTCAGGGGTACCCCGACAGACCCCTGGCGCGCACAGATACGCAGTATTTT. Translating it yields CASSVSQGYPDRPLARTDTQYF.

The chain couples TRBV6-5 to TRBJ2-7, with 7 bases aligning to TRBD1. Germline V gene sequence: CDR1 MNHEY, CDR2 SVGAGI. V trimming: 1 base; J trimming: 2 bases; junction bases outside the gene matches: 2. This CDR3 spans 14 amino acids. The CDR3 DNA is TGTGCCAGCAGTTACTGGGACAGCCCCTACGAGCAGTACTTC. Translated, it gives CASSYWDSPYEQYF.

The chain uses TRBV27 and TRBJ2-1, with D perhaps matching TRBD2 (7 bases). Germline V CDR1 and CDR2: MNHEY, SMNVEV (reference sequence). Trimming shortened V by 6 bases and J by 7 bases, and 16 bases separated the two germline ends. The CDR3 length is 14 residues. The CDR3 DNA reads TGTGCCAGCAGCCCGGGGGGCCCTCGTAATGAGCAGTTCTTC. Protein sequence: CASSPGGPRNEQFF.

This rearrangement joins TRBV18 to TRBJ2-7; D is undetermined. With 3 bases removed from V and 0 bases from J, the gap between germline ends came to 9 bases. This CDR3 comprises 14 residues. Germline V lookup: CDR1 KGHSH, CDR2 LQKENI. This CDR3 reads CASSPSQSSYEQYF. CDR3 bases: TGTGCCAGCTCACCGTCACAAAGCTCCTACGAGCAGTACTTC.

The chain is built from TRBV2 and TRBJ2-7, with D maybe TRBD2 (5 bases). The V end was cut by 7 bases, the J end by 0 bases, with 16 bases between. This CDR3 region has 15 residues. Germline CDR1 reads SNHLY; CDR2 reads FYNNEI. CDR3 in amino acids: CASKEEGGGSYEQYF. The DNA for the CDR3 is TGTGCCAGCAAAGAAGAGGGTGGAGGCTCCTACGAGCAGTACTTC.

CDR3 loop: CASRHGVGQGNPTQYF. CDR3 sequence (DNA): TGCGCCAGCAGACACGGCGTGGGGCAGGGAAACCCGACCCAGTACTTC. The chain recombines TRBV4-1 with TRBJ2-5, with D tentatively TRBD1 (5 bases). Germline values: CDR1 MGHRA, CDR2 YSYEKL. V was clipped by 6 bases and J by 7 bases, with 24 bases between them. The CDR3 covers 16 residues.

CDR3 bases: TGCGCCAGCAGTGTGTCTACCGGTGGCTACGAGCAGTACTTC. Protein sequence: CASSVSTGGYEQYF. V is TRBV10-2 and J is TRBJ2-7; D not resolved. V lost 4 bases and J lost 3, with 13 bases in between. This CDR3 is built from 14 residues. Germline V gene data show CDR1 as WSHSY and CDR2 as SAAADI.

The table lists this clone with a few counts. The rearrangement uses TRBV5-1 and TRBJ1-1; 7 nucleotides agree with TRBD1. Trimming removed 4 bases from V and 5 bases from J; junction bases left unmatched: 11. Germline V CDR1 and CDR2: SGHRS, YFSETQ. This CDR3 region has 15 residues. CDR3 bases: TGCGCCAGCAGCACAACCAGGGGGTCGGGAACTGAAGCTTTCTTT. Translation: CASSTTRGSGTEAFF.

This chain connects TRBV9 to TRBJ2-7; 7 bases map to TRBD2. The germline V gene encodes CDR1 SGDLS and CDR2 YYNGEE. With V trimmed by 0 bases and J by 2 bases, 5 bases remained unmatched. The CDR3 contains 15 residues. The chain's CDR3 is CASSVATGGPYEQYF. The CDR3 DNA follows: TGTGCCAGCAGCGTAGCTACGGGGGGTCCCTACGAGCAGTACTTC.

As DNA, the CDR3 is TGTGCCATCAGTGAGTTCCGGGACACTGAAGCTTTCTTT. It yields the protein CAISEFRDTEAFF. The chain links TRBV10-3 to TRBJ1-1; D is unresolved. Trimming removed 1 base from V and 3 bases from J, with 6 bases in between. From germline, CDR1 is ENHRY and CDR2 SYGVKD. The CDR3 covers 13 residues.

This clone was counted a few times. The chain uses TRBV30 and TRBJ1-1; D unresolved. The germline V gene encodes CDR1 GTSNPN and CDR2 SVGIG (reference sequence). Trimming stripped 7 bases from V and 0 bases from J, with 12 bases between. The length of the CDR3 is 13 residues. The CDR3 spells CASHLPLNTEAFF. CDR3 sequence (DNA): TGTGCCTCACACCTCCCTCTGAACACTGAAGCTTTCTTT.

J is TRBJ2-5 and V is TRBV28; 8 bases align to TRBD2. V gave up 6 bases and J gave up 4 bases; unmatched junction bases: 10. This CDR3 has 15 residues. CDR1 is MDHEN and CDR2 is SYDVKM in the germline V gene. In DNA, the CDR3 is TGTGCCAGCAGGCCTTCGGGGGGGCGGGTAGAGACCCAGTACTTC. Its protein is CASRPSGGRVETQYF.

The genes are TRBV9 and TRBJ2-1; D ambiguous. The CDR3 has 14 residues. Germline-derived CDR1 and CDR2 are SGDLS and YYNGEE. V was clipped by 7 bases and J by 0 bases, with 11 bases between them. CDR3: CASAAGGSYNEQFF. The CDR3, as DNA: TGTGCCAGCGCCGCCGGTGGCTCCTACAATGAGCAGTTCTTC.

This clone has a single count. J is TRBJ1-5 and V is TRBV6-1, with D maybe TRBD1 (5 bases). Germline CDR1 is MNHNS and CDR2 is SASEGT. The CDR3 loop spans 13 amino acids. Trimming shortened V by 8 bases and J by 9 bases, and 17 bases separated the two germline ends. CDR3 in amino acids: CASGGREGWPQHF. The CDR3 nucleotides are TGTGCCAGCGGTGGCAGGGAAGGATGGCCCCAGCATTTT.

The J gene is TRBJ2-3, the V gene TRBV7-9; no definite D call. Deletions cut 5 bases from V and 6 bases from J, with 15 bases between. The CDR3 contains 14 residues. CDR1 is SEHNR and CDR2 is FQNEAQ in the germline V gene (reference sequence). The CDR3 reads CASSPRLLLDTQYF. The DNA of the CDR3 is TGTGCCAGCAGCCCCCGACTGCTTTTGGATACGCAGTATTTT.

This rearrangement joins TRBV19 to TRBJ2-1, with a weak D call TRBD1 (5 bases). CDR1 is LNHDA, CDR2 SQIVND, per germline (reference sequence). V was clipped by 7 bases and J by 8 bases, with 24 bases between them. There are 16 residues in the CDR3. The DNA for the CDR3 is TGTGCCAGTAATAGTTGGTTGGGCAGGGAAGGATATGAGCAGTTCTTC. Translation gives CASNSWLGREGYEQFF. Full variable domain (remainder filled in from reference TRBV19 and TRBJ2-1): DGGITQSPKYLFRKEGQNVTLSCEQNLNHDAMYWYRQDPGQGLRLIYYSQIVNDFQKGDIAEGYSVSREKKESFPLTVTSAQKNPTAFYLCASNSWLGREGYEQFFGPGTRLTVL.

V is TRBV16 and J is TRBJ1-1, with TRBD1 as a possible D gene (5 bases). Germline CDR1 KGHSY, CDR2 FQNENV. The V gene lost 4 bases and the J gene lost 1 base, with 13 bases spanning the gap. The CDR3 sequence is 15 residues long. The CDR3: CASSPRGEGNTEAFF. The DNA of the CDR3 is TGTGCCAGCAGCCCTCGGGGGGAGGGGAACACTGAAGCTTTCTTT.

The rearrangement joins TRBV29-1 to TRBJ1-1, with D hard to call. Per germline, CDR1 SQVTM and CDR2 ANQGSEA. The V gene lost 7 bases and the J gene lost 1 base, with 7 bases spanning the gap. This CDR3 region has 11 residues. The CDR3 DNA reads TGCAGCGCCTCAGGGAACACTGAAGCTTTCTTT. It specifies CSASGNTEAFF.

This clone was seen just once. The chain combines TRBV5-5 with TRBJ2-5, with a possible D match to TRBD2 (6 bases). This CDR3 region has 15 residues. V lost 3 bases and J 4 bases, leaving 16 bases between the germline ends. Germline V gene lookup returns CDR1 SGHKS and CDR2 YYEKEE (reference sequence). The chain's CDR3 is CASSSSGGNGETQYF. The CDR3, as DNA: TGTGCCAGCAGCTCCTCTGGGGGGAACGGAGAGACCCAGTACTTC.

This clone has just one count. The chain recombines TRBV5-1 with TRBJ2-1; the match to TRBD1 covers 8 bases. Trimming removed 4 bases from V and 3 bases from J; junction bases left unmatched: 9. This CDR3 is built from 16 residues. The germline V gene has CDR1 SGHRS and CDR2 YFSETQ. The CDR3 nucleotides read TGCGCCAGCAGCATATTAGGACAGGGAGGCTACAATGAGCAGTTCTTC. Protein sequence: CASSILGQGGYNEQFF.

The genes are TRBV10-3 and TRBJ1-2, with D possibly TRBD1 on 5 matching bases. CDR3 size: 13 residues. V was cut by 7 bases and J by 3 bases, with 12 bases left in between. CDR1 is ENHRY, CDR2 SYGVKD, per germline. For the CDR3, the DNA is TGTGCCATCACCGCCGACAGTTACTATGGCTACACCTTC. Translated, it gives CAITADSYYGYTF.

This clone appeared a single time. The V call is TRBV27, the J call TRBJ2-5; 7 nucleotides match TRBD2. This CDR3 has 13 residues. J lost 5 bases, V lost 7 bases, and 7 bases had no gene match. CDR1 is MNHEY, CDR2 SMNVEV, per germline (reference sequence). This CDR3 reads CASTWSSGETQYF. As DNA, the CDR3 is TGTGCCAGCACCTGGAGTAGCGGGGAGACCCAGTACTTC.

The chain links TRBV27 to TRBJ2-7; 7 bases map to TRBD2. V lost 7 bases to trimming and J lost 0 bases; unmatched junction nucleotides: 9. Germline V gene sequence: CDR1 MNHEY, CDR2 SMNVEV (reference sequence). This CDR3 comprises 15 residues. The CDR3 bases are TGTGCCAGCAACCCGAACGGGGGGTACTCCTACGAGCAGTACTTC. Its protein product is CASNPNGGYSYEQYF.